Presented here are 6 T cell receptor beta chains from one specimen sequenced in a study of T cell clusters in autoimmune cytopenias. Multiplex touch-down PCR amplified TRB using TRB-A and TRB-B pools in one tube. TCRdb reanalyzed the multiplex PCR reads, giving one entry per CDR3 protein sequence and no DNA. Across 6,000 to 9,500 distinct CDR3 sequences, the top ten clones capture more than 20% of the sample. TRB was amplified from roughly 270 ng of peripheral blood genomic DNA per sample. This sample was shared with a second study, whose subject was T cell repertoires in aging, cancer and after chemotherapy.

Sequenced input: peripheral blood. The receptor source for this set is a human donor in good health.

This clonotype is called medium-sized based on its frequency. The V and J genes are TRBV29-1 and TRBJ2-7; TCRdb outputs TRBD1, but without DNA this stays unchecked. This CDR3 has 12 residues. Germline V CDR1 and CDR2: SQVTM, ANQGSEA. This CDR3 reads CSVGSGTYEQYF.

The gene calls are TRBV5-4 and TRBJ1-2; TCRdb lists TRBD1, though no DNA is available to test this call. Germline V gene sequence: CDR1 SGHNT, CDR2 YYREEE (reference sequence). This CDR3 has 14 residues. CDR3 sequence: CASSSLGGAGGYTF.

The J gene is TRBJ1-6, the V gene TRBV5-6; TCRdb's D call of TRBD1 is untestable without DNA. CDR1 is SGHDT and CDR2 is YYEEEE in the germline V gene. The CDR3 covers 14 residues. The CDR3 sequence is CASSLVGAGSPLHF.

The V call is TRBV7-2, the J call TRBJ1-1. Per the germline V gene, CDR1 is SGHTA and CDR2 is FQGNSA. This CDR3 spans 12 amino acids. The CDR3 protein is CASSLGGPEAFF.

The CDR3 loop is CAISESVRRSSYNEQFF. The rearrangement uses TRBV10-3 and TRBJ2-1. Germline V lookup: CDR1 ENHRY, CDR2 SYGVKD. The CDR3 contains 17 residues.

CDR3 loop: CAWSGGLAGGHYEQYF. The chain employs TRBV30 and TRBJ2-7; TCRdb's assignment of TRBD2 cannot be checked, as there is no DNA. This CDR3 spans 16 amino acids. Germline CDR1 reads GTSNPN; CDR2 reads SVGIG (reference sequence).